This record covers a single T cell receptor (beta chain). Its antigen is undetermined. These data belong to a study of blood T cells in healthy people across ages. Sample-barcoded 5' priming and a J-beta primer mix drove a second PCR of roughly 6 to 12 cycles. Every cDNA molecule bore a tag from a template-switch adaptor containing 12 random nucleotides. Each CDR3 protein gets one entry after TCRdb re-called the 5' RACE reads with MiXCR. Of under 2,000,000 distinct CDR3 sequences in the sample, around 48% are singletons; the top ten hold 2.1%. Whole-study findings and limits: The donors' CMV status was not determined, possibly confounding changes in expanded clonotypes.

The CDR3 has 15 amino acids. The V and J ends lost 1 base and 5 bases respectively, with 14 bases between them. Looked up from germline, CDR1 is SEHNR and CDR2 is FQNEAQ (reference sequence). Peripheral blood was drawn, about 10 milliliters per donor. The chain uses TRBV7-9 and TRBJ1-2; unclear D gene. This receptor was obtained from a woman between 40 and 55 years old in good health. The material sequenced was blood. The CDR3 sequence: CASSLGAEPTYGYTF. The CDR3 DNA is TGTGCCAGCAGCTTAGGGGCGGAACCCACATATGGCTACACCTTC.